This T cell receptor (beta chain) was captured in a study of beta chain features in type 1 diabetes. Each of the CD4+ naive, central memory, regulatory and stem cell-like memory populations was sorted via CD45RO/CCR7/CD25/CD127/CD95/CD27. Reverse transcribing all isolated RNA meant expressed TCRB transcripts were sequenced. Using immunoSEQ multiplex PCR, the repertoire was profiled, and TCRdb retains in-frame clones only, with some absent. The table includes hundreds of thousands of clones, 14% detected once. CDR3 length equals 14 residues. Per the germline V gene, CDR1 is MNHEY and CDR2 is SMNVEV (reference sequence). V was shortened by 2 bases and J by 2 bases, with 8 bases between the two germline ends.

The TCR originated in a man aged 25 to 40 in good health. Sequencing input: central memory CD4+ T cells from blood. This rearrangement joins TRBV27 to TRBJ2-3; D unresolved. CDR3 DNA sequence: TGTGCCAGCAGTTTAACTACACTCACAGATACGCAGTATTTT. This translates into CASSLTTLTDTQYF.